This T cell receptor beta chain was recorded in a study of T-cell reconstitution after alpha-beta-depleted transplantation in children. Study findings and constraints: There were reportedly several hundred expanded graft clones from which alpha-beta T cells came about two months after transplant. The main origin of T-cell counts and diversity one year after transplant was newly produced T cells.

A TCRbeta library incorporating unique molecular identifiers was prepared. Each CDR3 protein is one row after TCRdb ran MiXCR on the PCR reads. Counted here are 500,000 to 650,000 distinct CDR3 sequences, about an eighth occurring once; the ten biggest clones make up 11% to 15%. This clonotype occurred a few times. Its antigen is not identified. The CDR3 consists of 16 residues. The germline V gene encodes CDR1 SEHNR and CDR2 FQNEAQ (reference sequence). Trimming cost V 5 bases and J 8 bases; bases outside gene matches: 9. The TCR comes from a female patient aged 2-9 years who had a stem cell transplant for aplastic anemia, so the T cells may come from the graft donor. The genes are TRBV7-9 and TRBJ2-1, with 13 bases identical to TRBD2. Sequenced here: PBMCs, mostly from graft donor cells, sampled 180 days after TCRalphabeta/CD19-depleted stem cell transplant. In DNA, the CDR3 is TGTGCCAGCAGCCCTCGGACTAGCGGGAGTACTGATGAGCAGTTCTTC. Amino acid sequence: CASSPRTSGSTDEQFF.